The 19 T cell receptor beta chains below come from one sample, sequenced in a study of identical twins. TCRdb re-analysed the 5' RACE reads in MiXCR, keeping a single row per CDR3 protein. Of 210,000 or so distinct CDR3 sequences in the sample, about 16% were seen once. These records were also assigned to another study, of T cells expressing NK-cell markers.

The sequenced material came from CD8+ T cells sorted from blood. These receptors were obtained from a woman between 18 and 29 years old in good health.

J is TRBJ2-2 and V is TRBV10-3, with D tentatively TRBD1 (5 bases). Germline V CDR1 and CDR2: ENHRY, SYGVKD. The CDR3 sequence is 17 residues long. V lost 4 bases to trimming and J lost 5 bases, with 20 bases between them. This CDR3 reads CAISGSNRSIRTGELFF. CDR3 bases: TGTGCCATCAGTGGTTCCAACAGGAGTATAAGGACCGGGGAGCTGTTTTTT.

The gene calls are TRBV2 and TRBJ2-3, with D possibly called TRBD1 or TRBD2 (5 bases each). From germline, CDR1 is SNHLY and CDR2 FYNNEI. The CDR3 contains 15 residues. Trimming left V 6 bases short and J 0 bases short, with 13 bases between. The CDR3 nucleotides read TGTGCCAGCAGGAGGGACGGTGCTAGCACAGATACGCAGTATTTT. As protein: CASRRDGASTDTQYF.

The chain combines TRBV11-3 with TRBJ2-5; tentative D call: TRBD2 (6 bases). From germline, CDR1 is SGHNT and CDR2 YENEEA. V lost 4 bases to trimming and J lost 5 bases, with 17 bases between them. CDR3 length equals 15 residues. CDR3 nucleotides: TGTGCCAGCAGCTCTAAGAGAGGGGAGGTCGAGACCCAGTACTTC. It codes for CASSSKRGEVETQYF.

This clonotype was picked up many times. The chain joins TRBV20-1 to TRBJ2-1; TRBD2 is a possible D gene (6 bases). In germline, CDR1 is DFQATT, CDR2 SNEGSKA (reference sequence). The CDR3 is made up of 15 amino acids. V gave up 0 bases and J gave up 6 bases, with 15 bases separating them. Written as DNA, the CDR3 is TGCAGTGCTAGAGATTTGTCTAGCGCGTTCAATGAGCAGTTCTTC. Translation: CSARDLSSAFNEQFF.

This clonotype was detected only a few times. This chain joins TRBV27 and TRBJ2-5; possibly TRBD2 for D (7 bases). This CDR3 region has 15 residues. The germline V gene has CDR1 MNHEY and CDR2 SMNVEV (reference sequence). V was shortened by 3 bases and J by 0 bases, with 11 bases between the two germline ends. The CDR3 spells CASSFGGLYQETQYF. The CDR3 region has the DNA TGTGCCAGCAGTTTCGGGGGGCTGTACCAAGAGACCCAGTACTTC.

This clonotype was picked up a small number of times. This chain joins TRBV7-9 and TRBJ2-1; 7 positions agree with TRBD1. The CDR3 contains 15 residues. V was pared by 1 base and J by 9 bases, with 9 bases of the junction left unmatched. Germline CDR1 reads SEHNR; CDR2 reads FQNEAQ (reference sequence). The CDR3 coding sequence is TGTGCCAGCAGCTTAGTATATAGAGACAGGGTTGAGCAGTTCTTC. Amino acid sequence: CASSLVYRDRVEQFF.

CDR3 DNA: TGTGCCAGCAGCCCCGAAGTACTCGGGGAAAAACTGTTTTTT. Protein sequence: CASSPEVLGEKLFF. V gene TRBV27 combines with J gene TRBJ1-4, with D unresolved. V was shortened by 6 bases and J by 8 bases, with 16 bases between the two germline ends. Per germline, CDR1 MNHEY and CDR2 SMNVEV (reference sequence). The CDR3 runs to 14 residues.

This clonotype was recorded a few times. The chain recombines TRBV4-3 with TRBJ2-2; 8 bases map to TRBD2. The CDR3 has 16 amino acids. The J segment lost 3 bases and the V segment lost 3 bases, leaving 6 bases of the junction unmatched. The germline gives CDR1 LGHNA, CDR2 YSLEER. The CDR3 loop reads CASSQAGGFYTGELFF. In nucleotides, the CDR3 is TGCGCCAGCAGCCAGGCGGGGGGTTTTTACACCGGGGAGCTGTTTTTT.

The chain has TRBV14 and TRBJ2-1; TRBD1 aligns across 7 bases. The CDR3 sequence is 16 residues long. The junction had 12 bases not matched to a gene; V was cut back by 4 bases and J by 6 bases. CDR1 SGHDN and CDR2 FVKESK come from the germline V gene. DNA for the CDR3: TGTGCCAGCAGCCCAGAGACAGGGAAATTTTTCAATGAGCAGTTCTTC. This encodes CASSPETGKFFNEQFF.

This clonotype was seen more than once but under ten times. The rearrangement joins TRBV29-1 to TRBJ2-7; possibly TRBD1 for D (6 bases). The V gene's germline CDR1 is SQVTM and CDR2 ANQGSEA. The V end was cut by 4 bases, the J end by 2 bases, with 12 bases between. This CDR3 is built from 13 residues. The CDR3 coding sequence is TGCAGCGTTGTAAGACAGGCCACCTACGAGCAGTACTTC. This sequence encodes CSVVRQATYEQYF.

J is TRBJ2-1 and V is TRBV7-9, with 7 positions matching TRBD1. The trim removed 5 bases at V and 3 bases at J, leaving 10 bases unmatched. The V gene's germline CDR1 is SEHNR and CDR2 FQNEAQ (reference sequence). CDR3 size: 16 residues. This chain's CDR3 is CASSPSGTASYNEQFF. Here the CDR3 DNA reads TGTGCCAGCAGCCCCTCCGGGACAGCCAGCTACAATGAGCAGTTCTTC.

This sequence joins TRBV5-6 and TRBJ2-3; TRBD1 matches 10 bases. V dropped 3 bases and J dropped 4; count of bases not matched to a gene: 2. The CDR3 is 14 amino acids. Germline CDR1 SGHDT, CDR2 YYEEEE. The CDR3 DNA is TGTGCCAGCAGCTGGGGACAGGGGTCAGATACGCAGTATTTT. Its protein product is CASSWGQGSDTQYF.

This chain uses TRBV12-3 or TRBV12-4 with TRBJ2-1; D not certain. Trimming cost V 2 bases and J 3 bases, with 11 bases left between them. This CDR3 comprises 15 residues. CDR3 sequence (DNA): TGTGCCAGCAGTTTAACCCCAGTGGTCTACAATGAGCAGTTCTTC. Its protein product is CASSLTPVVYNEQFF.

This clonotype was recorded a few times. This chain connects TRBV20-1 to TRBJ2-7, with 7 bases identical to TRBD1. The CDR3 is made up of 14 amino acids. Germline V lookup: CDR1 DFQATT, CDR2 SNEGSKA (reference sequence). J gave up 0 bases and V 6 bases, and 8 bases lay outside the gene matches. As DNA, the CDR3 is TGCAGTGCCTCGGGACAGCACACCTCCTACGAGCAGTACTTC. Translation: CSASGQHTSYEQYF.

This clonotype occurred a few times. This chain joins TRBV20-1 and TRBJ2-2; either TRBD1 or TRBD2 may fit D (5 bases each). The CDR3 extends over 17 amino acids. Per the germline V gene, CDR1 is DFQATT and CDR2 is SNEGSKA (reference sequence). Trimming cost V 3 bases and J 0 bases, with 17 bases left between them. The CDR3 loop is CSARASGTHTNTGELFF. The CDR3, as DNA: TGCAGTGCTAGGGCTTCAGGGACGCACACGAACACCGGGGAGCTGTTTTTT.

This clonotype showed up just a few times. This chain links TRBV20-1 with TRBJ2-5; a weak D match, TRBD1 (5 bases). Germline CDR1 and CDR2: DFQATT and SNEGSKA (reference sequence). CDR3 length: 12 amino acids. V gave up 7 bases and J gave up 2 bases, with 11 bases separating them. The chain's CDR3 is CSVPGLQETQYF. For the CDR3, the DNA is TGCAGTGTCCCAGGGCTTCAAGAGACCCAGTACTTC.

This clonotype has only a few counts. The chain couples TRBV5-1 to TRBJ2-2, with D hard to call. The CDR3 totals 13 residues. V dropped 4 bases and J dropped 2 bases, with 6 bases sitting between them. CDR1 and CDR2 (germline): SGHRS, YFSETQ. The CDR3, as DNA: TGCGCCAGCAGCGGAGACAACACCGGGGAGCTGTTTTTT. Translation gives CASSGDNTGELFF. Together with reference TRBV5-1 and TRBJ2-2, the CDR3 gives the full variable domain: KAGVTQTPRYLIKTRGQQVTLSCSPISGHRSVSWYQQTPGQGLQFLFEYFSETQRNKGNFPGRFSGRQFSNSRSEMNVSTLELGDSALYLCASSGDNTGELFFGEGSRLTVL.

The CDR3 DNA follows: TGTGCCAGCAGCCGCCGGGACAACGATCCCAACATTCAGTACTTC. Protein product: CASSRRDNDPNIQYF. The chain combines TRBV7-9 with TRBJ2-4; D is perhaps TRBD1 (6 bases). Trimming pared 5 bases from V and 7 bases from J, leaving 18 bases between. Germline CDR1 is SEHNR and CDR2 is FQNEAQ (reference sequence). The CDR3 consists of 15 residues.

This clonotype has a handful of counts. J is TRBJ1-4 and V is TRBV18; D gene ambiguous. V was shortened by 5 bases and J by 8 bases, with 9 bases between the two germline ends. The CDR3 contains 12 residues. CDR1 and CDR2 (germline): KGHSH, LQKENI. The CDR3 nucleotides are TGTGCCAGCTCAGATTTACAAGAAAAACTGTTTTTT. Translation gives CASSDLQEKLFF.